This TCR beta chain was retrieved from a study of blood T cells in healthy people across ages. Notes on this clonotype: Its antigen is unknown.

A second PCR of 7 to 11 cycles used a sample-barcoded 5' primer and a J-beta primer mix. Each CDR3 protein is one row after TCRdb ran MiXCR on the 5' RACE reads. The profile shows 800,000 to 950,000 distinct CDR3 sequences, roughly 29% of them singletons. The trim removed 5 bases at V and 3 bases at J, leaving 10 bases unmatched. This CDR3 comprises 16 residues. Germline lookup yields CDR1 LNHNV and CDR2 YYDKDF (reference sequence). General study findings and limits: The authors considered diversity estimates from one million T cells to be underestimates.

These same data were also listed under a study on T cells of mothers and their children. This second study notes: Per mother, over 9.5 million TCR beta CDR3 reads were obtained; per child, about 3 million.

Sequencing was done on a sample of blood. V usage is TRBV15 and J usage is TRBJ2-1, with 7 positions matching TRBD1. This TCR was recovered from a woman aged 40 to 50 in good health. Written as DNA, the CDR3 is TGTGCCACCAGCGGAGGAAGCGACAGGGACTACAATGAGCAGTTCTTC. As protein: CATSGGSDRDYNEQFF.